The present T cell receptor beta chain was sequenced within a study of shared clonotypes between healthy human individuals (dated by TCRdb to 2020 to 2021). A note on the overall study: A few men and a couple of women, aged 18 to 49 years, made up the cohort. For each donor, CD4 naive and CD4 memory were each given three plates, CD8 naive was given two plates, and CD8 memory was given one plate. The study deeply sequenced blood TCR repertoires of five healthy adults to estimate repertoire size and the extent of clonotype sharing between individuals. Different laboratories and diverse techniques were used to prepare libraries and sequence TCR repertoires, to increase sequencing depth and limit assay-specific biases. Per donor, leukapheresis produced somewhere between about 0.85 and 10 billion PBMCs. Overall study outcomes, separate from this receptor: Naive subsets generally had larger estimated clonotype richness than memory subsets. Incomplete sequencing was indicated by rarefaction of sorted-subset datasets, despite the large sequencing depth. When a handful of donors were compared, the shared fraction of clonotypes was around 5.1% for naive CD4, roughly 3.3% for naive CD8, 2% to 2.5% for memory CD4, and about 0.36% for memory CD8. Sampling was restricted to blood, and TCR repertoires in tissues likely differ from the TCR repertoires found in blood. Based on pairwise subsampling, the degree of clonotype sharing among donors was expected to be affected by sequencing depth. Because the study included a small number of donors, the genetic and exposure-history diversity represented was limited. Higher generation probabilities were observed for clonotypes shared by all four sorted-subset donors than for non-shared clonotypes.

Reading from cysteine to phenylalanine, the CDR3 counts 15 amino acids. The DNA shown is the 45-base CDR3, in frame from base 1. V is cut back by 3 bases and J by 0 bases, with 2 bases in the junction unmatched. CDR1 and CDR2 were assigned from the germline V gene as SGHNT and YENEEA. Notes on this clone: Its antigen has not been determined. Per-base qualities were not stored, and no clone one base away is much larger. This sample includes further DNA sequences coding for the same CDR3.

The donors were healthy, HIV-negative adults who had no recently reported acute infections or vaccinations. Every donor was a Caucasian adult living in Nashville, Tennessee, USA. Magnetic negative selection was used to enrich CD4+ T cells, after which naive cells were positively selected on CD45RA and the negative fraction became the memory subset. Blood was obtained by leukapheresis, after which PBMCs were separated by Ficoll-Histopaque density gradient centrifugation and cryopreserved in liquid nitrogen vapor phase. Analytical flow cytometry was used to check the purity and quantity of every magnetically sorted T cell population. From each sorted fraction, genomic DNA was isolated and quantified by UV absorbance on a Nanodrop 2000c. TCR CDR3 regions were amplified from genomic DNA by multiplex PCR using the deep immunoSEQ assay. Extracted genomic DNA from each cell subset was distributed evenly across all wells of several immunoSEQ 96-well plates, and each plate was treated as a replicate. Each replicate PCR for sorted subsets received about 200 ng genomic DNA, equal to 28,000 or so T cell genomes. Purified libraries were measured with a Qubit 3.0 fluorometer, size-checked on a Bioanalyzer 2100, and measured again with the KAPA Library Quantification kit. Each immunoSEQ 96-well plate was sequenced on its own single-read 150-cycle Illumina NextSeq 550 flow cell. The source study handled its data this way. Because only junctional sequences without quality scores were contained in the immunoSEQ output, filtering matching that applied to full-length reads could not be performed. Sequences were annotated with PyIR, a Python wrapper for IgBLAST v1.9, using IMGT germline references to assign V/J genes and CDR3. Reads with weak V/J assignments (E-value above 1e-6), missing CDR3, stop codons, out-of-frame junctions, or ambiguous translated residues were removed. V3J clonotypes were defined as sequences sharing the same inferred V gene, J gene, and CDR3 amino acid sequence. The percentage overlap between two repertoires was calculated by dividing the number of shared unique clonotypes by the size of the smaller repertoire. RTK rarefaction, the Chao1 estimator, and Recon v2.1 estimates of unobserved clonotypes were used to assess repertoire richness. For all TCRbeta clonotypes obtained by the gDNA method from a few donors, generation probabilities were computed with OLGA. TCRdb took over this immuneACCESS table, retaining in-frame rearrangements with V and J assigned. Such tables are incomplete; in checked studies, under half of the missing clones stem from an unresolved V gene, and the remainder is unexplained. The V and J calls and clone size were taken over from that table, and D and trimming were inferred from the DNA. For this sample there are roughly 2,500,000 clones; approximately 94% appear just once. The ten biggest clones cover 0.36% of the sample.

The sequence joins TRBV11-3 to TRBJ2-1, and 7 junction bases match TRBD2. Input material: naive CD4+ T cells from PBMCs. In light of the paper, this sample's cell subset or site label describes: CD45RA+ positively selected. The sequence was collected from a man between 18 and 29 years old in good health. Some clones in this sample may be carry-over from other donors' samples. CDR3 reads: CASSFGGSSYNEQFF. In nucleotides, the sequence is TGTGCCAGCAGCTTCGGGGGGAGCTCCTACAATGAGCAGTTCTTC. Extended through the reference TRBV11-3 and TRBJ2-1 proteins, this CDR3 yields the full variable domain: EAGVVQSPRYKIIEKKQPVAFWCNPISGHNTLYWYLQNLGQGPELLIRYENEEAVDDSQLPKDRFSAERLKGVDSTLKIQPAELGDSAVYLCASSFGGSSYNEQFFGPGTRLTVL.